The 12 T cell receptor beta chains given below trace back to one sample, sequenced in a study of T cell responses to AZD1222 COVID-19 vaccine. This table comes from immunoSEQ multiplex PCR, and its TCRdb copy is limited to in-frame clones, with some not included. This table has 95,000 to 120,000 clones, more than 70% appearing once. Here the sequenced sample was peripheral blood, taken on day 0 of AZD1222 vaccination. The receptors originated from an adult in good health.

The DNA of the CDR3 is TGTGCCAGCAGCACCCGGACAGGGGACGCCTATGGCTACACCTTC. It yields the protein CASSTRTGDAYGYTF. The V call is TRBV9, the J call TRBJ1-2; 9 positions match TRBD1. V lost 4 bases and J lost 4; bases outside the gene matches: 8. CDR1 is SGDLS and CDR2 is YYNGEE in the germline V gene. This CDR3 has 15 amino acids. Combining the CDR3 with reference TRBV9 and TRBJ1-2 gives the whole variable domain DSGVTQTPKHLITATGQRVTLRCSPRSGDLSVYWYQQSLDQGLQFLIQYYNGEERAKGNILERFSAQQFPDLHSELNLSSLELGDSALYFCASSTRTGDAYGYTFGSGTRLTVV.

The V and J genes are TRBV6-5 and TRBJ2-1; 12 nucleotides line up with TRBD2. Trimming at V came to 6 bases and at J to 5 bases, leaving 5 bases not matched to a gene. This CDR3 has 15 residues. From germline, CDR1 is MNHEY and CDR2 SVGAGI. CDR3 in amino acids: CASSRWTSGNNEQFF. CDR3 DNA sequence: TGTGCCAGCAGCCGATGGACTAGCGGGAACAATGAGCAGTTCTTC.

This clone was counted only a few times. The rearrangement uses TRBV3-1 (or the pseudogene TRBV3-2) and TRBJ2-7, with D unclear. The V end was cut by 0 bases, the J end by 3 bases, with 9 bases between. This CDR3 has 14 amino acids. Germline CDR1 is LGHDT and CDR2 is YNNKEL (reference sequence). CDR3 bases: TGTGCCAGCAGCCAAGAGGATCAGAGCTACGAGCAGTACTTC. This gives the protein CASSQEDQSYEQYF.

The V gene is TRBV7-3, the J gene TRBJ2-5; D ambiguous. The CDR3 extends over 15 amino acids. Trimming removed 2 bases at V and 3 bases at J, with 13 bases between. Germline assignment: CDR1 SGHTA and CDR2 FQGTGA. Here the CDR3 DNA reads TGTGCCAGCAGCTTATTCGGCAGGCCTGAAGAGACCCAGTACTTC. It translates to CASSLFGRPEETQYF.

The chain combines TRBV2 with TRBJ2-7; 7 bases are shared with TRBD2. From germline, CDR1 is SNHLY and CDR2 FYNNEI. V trimming: 8 bases; J trimming: 0 bases; junction bases outside the gene matches: 10. The CDR3 contains 15 residues. The DNA of the CDR3 is TGTGCCAGCCTAACTCCCGGGGGGAGCTCCTACGAGCAGTACTTC. Its translation is CASLTPGGSSYEQYF.

This chain joins TRBV28 and TRBJ2-2, with 13 positions matching TRBD2. This CDR3 has 17 residues. V shed 6 bases and J 6 bases; nucleotides not matched to a gene: 10. Germline V gene sequence: CDR1 MDHEN, CDR2 SYDVKM. This CDR3 reads CASRNHGLAGDAGELFF. The CDR3 DNA reads TGTGCCAGCAGGAACCATGGACTAGCGGGAGATGCCGGGGAGCTGTTTTTT. Based on the CDR3 plus reference TRBV28 and TRBJ2-2, the full variable domain is DVKVTQSSRYLVKRTGEKVFLECVQDMDHENMFWYRQDPGLGLRLIYFSYDVKMKEKGDIPEGYSVSREKKERFSLILESASTNQTSMYLCASRNHGLAGDAGELFFGEGSRLTVL.

This clone occurred many times. This chain uses TRBV3-1 (or the pseudogene TRBV3-2) with TRBJ2-3; D possibly corresponds to TRBD2 (5 bases). With 1 base removed from V and 6 bases from J, the gap between germline ends came to 11 bases. The CDR3 runs 14 residues. The germline V gene has CDR1 LGHDT and CDR2 YNNKEL (reference sequence). CDR3 sequence (DNA): TGTGCCAGCAGCCAAGGGGCCGAGGGCGATACGCAGTATTTT. This gives the protein CASSQGAEGDTQYF.

This chain uses TRBV6-2 or TRBV6-3 with TRBJ1-1, with D uncertain. CDR3 size: 16 residues. The germline V and J ends were trimmed by 4 bases and 1 base, with 16 bases remaining between them. Looked up from germline, CDR1 is MNHEY and CDR2 is SVGEGT. The CDR3 is CASSSGRLIGNTEAFF. The CDR3 bases are TGTGCCAGCAGTTCCGGACGGCTGATCGGGAACACTGAAGCTTTCTTT.

The gene calls are TRBV27 and TRBJ2-7; TRBD1 matches 8 bases. This CDR3 comprises 13 residues. J lost 0 bases, V lost 11 bases, and 6 bases had no gene match. The germline V gene encodes CDR1 MNHEY and CDR2 SMNVEV (reference sequence). CDR3 coding DNA: TGTGCCGGACAGGGTACGAGCTCCTACGAGCAGTACTTC. This codes for CAGQGTSSYEQYF.

The chain joins TRBV19 to TRBJ1-2; D might be TRBD1 (5 bases). V was clipped by 5 bases and J by 2 bases, with 6 bases between them. CDR1 is LNHDA and CDR2 is SQIVND in the germline V gene (reference sequence). CDR3 length: 12 amino acids. The DNA for the CDR3 is TGTGCCAGTAGTGGACAAAACTATGGCTACACCTTC. Amino acids: CASSGQNYGYTF.

V gene TRBV18 combines with J gene TRBJ1-1; 9 bases align to TRBD1. Trimming cost V 4 bases and J 7 bases; bases outside gene matches: 7. The CDR3 covers 14 residues. Germline values: CDR1 KGHSH, CDR2 LQKENI. The CDR3 DNA reads as TGTGCCAGCTCACATGGACAGGGGTCGGGTGAAGCTTTCTTT. Its translation is CASSHGQGSGEAFF.

The chain joins TRBV18 to TRBJ2-2; D not resolved. The CDR3 is made up of 14 amino acids. Germline assignment: CDR1 KGHSH and CDR2 LQKENI. V was cut by 0 bases and J by 1 base, with 3 bases left in between. The CDR3 spells CASSPPRNTGELFF. The DNA for the CDR3 is TGTGCCAGCTCACCACCCAGGAACACCGGGGAGCTGTTTTTT.